This passage covers 28 T cell receptor beta chains from one sample sequenced in a study of shared clonotypes between healthy human individuals. The table came from immunoSEQ multiplex PCR; TCRdb's copy has only in-frame clones and leaves some out. In the table there are about 2.1 million clones, approximately 92% of which are singletons. The naive CD8 population came from CD45RO-negative cells selected for CCR7, without terminally differentiated effector memory CD45RA+ cells. Sequencing input: naive CD8+ T cells from PBMCs. All receptors derive from a man in his late teens or twenties in good health. Some clones in this sample may be carry-over from other donors' samples.

This chain uses TRBV11-3 with TRBJ2-1; D is uncertain. Germline V lookup: CDR1 SGHNT, CDR2 YENEEA. The CDR3 contains 14 residues. The ends were cut back, 2 bases at V and 7 bases at J, with 12 bases in the middle. The CDR3 DNA is TGTGCCAGCAGCTTAATTAGTAGTTCGAATGAGCAGTTCTTC. Translating gives CASSLISSSNEQFF.

The V gene is TRBV5-6, the J gene TRBJ1-5, with D tentatively TRBD1 (5 bases). V shed 1 base and J shed 5 bases, with 16 bases lying between them. The CDR3 runs 16 residues. The germline V gene encodes CDR1 SGHDT and CDR2 YYEEEE. CDR3 sequence reads: CASSLRSAGRDQPQHF. The CDR3 DNA follows: TGTGCCAGCAGCTTGAGGTCGGCAGGGCGAGATCAGCCCCAGCATTTT.

V and J are TRBV7-9 and TRBJ2-7; TRBD1 aligns across 9 bases. There are 15 residues in the CDR3. Germline V gives CDR1 SEHNR, CDR2 FQNEAQ (reference sequence). V lost 2 bases and J lost 6; bases outside the gene matches: 8. CDR3 in DNA: TGTGCCAGCAGCTTAAGCGACAGGGGGAAGGTCGAGCAGTACTTC. Translation gives CASSLSDRGKVEQYF.

For this clone: The same CDR3 is also encoded by other DNA sequences in this sample. J is TRBJ2-1 and V is TRBV27; D perhaps matches TRBD2 (5 bases). V lost 4 bases, J lost 4 bases, and 8 bases lay in between. The CDR3 is made up of 13 amino acids. In germline, CDR1 is MNHEY, CDR2 SMNVEV (reference sequence). CDR3 loop: CASSSLAYNEQFF. In nucleotides, the CDR3 is TGTGCCAGCAGTTCCCTAGCTTACAATGAGCAGTTCTTC.

The chain has TRBV28 and TRBJ2-3, with D possibly being TRBD2 (6 bases). The CDR3 extends over 13 amino acids. Trimming shortened V by 6 bases and J by 6 bases, and 13 bases separated the two germline ends. Per the germline V gene, CDR1 is MDHEN and CDR2 is SYDVKM. The CDR3 here is CASRGSGEDTQYF. CDR3 DNA sequence: TGTGCCAGCAGGGGTAGCGGTGAGGATACGCAGTATTTT.

The CDR3 here is CASSSAGASYEQYF. The CDR3 DNA is TGTGCCAGCAGCTCGGCCGGGGCCAGCTACGAGCAGTACTTC. The chain has TRBV28 and TRBJ2-7; perhaps D is TRBD1 or TRBD2 (5 bases each). CDR1 is MDHEN and CDR2 is SYDVKM in the germline V gene. V dropped 6 bases and J dropped 3 bases, with 15 bases sitting between them. The CDR3 runs 14 residues.

In this sample, this clone turned up once. The chain links TRBV7-8 to TRBJ1-5, with D possibly TRBD1 on 5 matching bases. Germline CDR1 and CDR2: SGHVS and FQNEAQ. Between the trimmed V and J ends, which lost 1 base and 7 bases, there was a span of 11 bases. The CDR3 covers 14 residues. This CDR3 reads CASSLGGGGQPQHF. CDR3 bases: TGTGCCAGCAGCTTAGGGGGGGGTGGCCAGCCCCAGCATTTT.

This clone was observed once. Distinct nucleotide sequences in the sample also encode this CDR3. The V and J genes are TRBV19 and TRBJ2-7; a weak D match, TRBD2 (5 bases). Trimming shortened V by 3 bases and J by 1 base, and 13 bases separated the two germline ends. CDR1 is LNHDA, CDR2 SQIVND, per germline (reference sequence). The CDR3 has 15 amino acids. DNA for the CDR3: TGTGCCAGTAGTATCGCGGGTGGGGAATCCTACGAGCAGTACTTC. Its protein product is CASSIAGGESYEQYF.

V gene TRBV15 combines with J gene TRBJ1-4; 9 positions agree with TRBD1. The CDR3 extends over 18 amino acids. J lost 0 bases, V lost 3 bases, and 8 bases had no gene match. The germline V gene has CDR1 LNHNV and CDR2 YYDKDF (reference sequence). The CDR3: CATSSLQGAFATNEKLFF. The CDR3 DNA sequence: TGTGCCACCAGCAGCCTACAGGGGGCGTTTGCAACTAATGAAAAACTGTTTTTT.

This clone was found once. The chain uses TRBV11-2 and TRBJ2-3; TRBD1 matches at 9 bases. The CDR3 spans 14 residues. The trim removed 3 bases at V and 7 bases at J, leaving 5 bases unmatched. The germline V gene has CDR1 SGHAT and CDR2 FQNNGV. Written as DNA, the CDR3 is TGTGCCAGCAGCTTCACCGGGACAGGGTATACGCAGTATTTT. Residues: CASSFTGTGYTQYF.

The chain employs TRBV7-8 and TRBJ1-6; perhaps TRBD1 as D (5 bases). The CDR3 contains 14 residues. The germline V gene encodes CDR1 SGHVS and CDR2 FQNEAQ. Trimming took off 3 bases at V and 9 bases at J, with 12 bases between the two ends. The CDR3 DNA reads TGTGCCAGCAGCTTCCCAGGGCTCCGTTCACCCCTCCACTTT. It codes for CASSFPGLRSPLHF.

V is TRBV4-2 and J is TRBJ2-1; D could derive from TRBD1 or TRBD2 (5 bases each). The CDR3 totals 16 residues. V lost 4 bases and J lost 0, with 13 bases in between. CDR1 is LGHNA, CDR2 YNFKEQ, per germline. The CDR3, as DNA: TGTGCCAGCAGCCTCAATGAGGGGAGCTCCTACAATGAGCAGTTCTTC. It is translated as CASSLNEGSSYNEQFF.

The rearrangement uses TRBV2 and TRBJ2-5, with D hard to call. The better agreement between TRBJ2-7 and the DNA end casts doubt on the J call. Germline lookup yields CDR1 SNHLY and CDR2 FYNNEI. The CDR3 totals 12 residues. As DNA, the CDR3 is TGTGCCAGCAGTGGCGGAGACTACGAGCAGTACTTC. Amino acid sequence: CASSGGDYEQYF.

This chain joins TRBV4-1 and TRBJ2-7; D tentatively fits TRBD1 or TRBD2 (6 bases each). Per germline, CDR1 MGHRA and CDR2 YSYEKL. This CDR3 region has 16 residues. V was pared by 4 bases and J by 1 base, with 17 bases between. CDR3 DNA: TGCGCCAGCAGCCCCCGAAGGGGGGCAGGGTCCTACGAGCAGTACTTC. The encoded protein is CASSPRRGAGSYEQYF.

V and J are TRBV27 and TRBJ1-2; 7 bases are a match to TRBD1. In germline, CDR1 is MNHEY, CDR2 SMNVEV (reference sequence). After removal of 5 bases from V and 2 bases from J, the junction contained 2 bases not matched to a gene. This CDR3 is built from 13 residues. The CDR3 DNA is TGTGCCAGCAGTGGGACAGTAAACTATGGCTACACCTTC. This encodes CASSGTVNYGYTF.

V gene TRBV27 combines with J gene TRBJ2-7, with D tentatively TRBD2 (6 bases). The CDR3 has 15 residues. Between the trimmed V and J ends, which lost 3 bases and 0 bases, there was a span of 12 bases. Per germline, CDR1 MNHEY and CDR2 SMNVEV (reference sequence). The CDR3 reads CASSLERASSYEQYF. The DNA of the CDR3 is TGTGCCAGCAGTTTGGAGCGGGCGAGCTCCTACGAGCAGTACTTC.

This rearrangement joins TRBV7-9 to TRBJ2-1, with TRBD2 matching 7 bases. The V gene end was trimmed by 6 bases and the J gene end by 4 bases; junction bases not matched to a gene: 6. CDR1 is SEHNR, CDR2 FQNEAQ, per germline (reference sequence). The CDR3 has 14 residues. In DNA form, the CDR3 reads TGTGCCAGCAGGGGGGACTACCTTTACAATGAGCAGTTCTTC. Translated, it gives CASRGDYLYNEQFF.

Concerning this clone: At one boundary the junction diverges from the germline segment, which might be a read error. The chain couples TRBV5-1 to TRBJ1-2; D unresolved. The CDR3 is made up of 15 amino acids. Germline V lookup: CDR1 SGHRS, CDR2 YFSETQ. The CDR3 loop reads CASSLGSRTNYGYTF. The CDR3 coding sequence is TGCGCCAGCAGTTTGGGCAGCAGGACTAACTATGGCTACACCTTC.

The V call is TRBV15, the J call TRBJ1-4; possible D gene TRBD1, 6 bases. The germline gives CDR1 LNHNV, CDR2 YYDKDF (reference sequence). There are 16 residues in the CDR3. Trimming shortened V by 0 bases and J by 3 bases, and 11 bases separated the two germline ends. CDR3 region: CATSRDRGGANEKLFF. The CDR3 DNA reads TGTGCCACCAGCAGAGATAGGGGGGGAGCTAATGAAAAACTGTTTTTT.

The count of this clone is one. The V and J genes are TRBV19 and TRBJ2-1, with D tentatively TRBD2 (6 bases). The CDR3 spans 9 residues. Germline assignment: CDR1 LNHDA and CDR2 SQIVND (reference sequence). The CDR3 DNA reads TGTGCGGCGGGGAATGAGCAGTTCTTC. Translating it yields CAAGNEQFF.

This chain joins TRBV6-5 and TRBJ2-5; tentatively, D is TRBD1 (5 bases). TRBJ2-7 explains the end of the DNA better; the J call may be wrong. Germline V lookup: CDR1 MNHEY, CDR2 SVGAGI. The CDR3 totals 14 residues. CDR3 sequence: CASSYGASSYEQYF. CDR3 DNA: TGTGCCAGCAGTTACGGGGCGAGCTCCTACGAGCAGTACTTC.

The rearrangement links TRBV27 to TRBJ2-1; TRBD1 agrees at 12 bases. The trim removed 5 bases at V and 8 bases at J, leaving 4 bases unmatched. CDR1 is MNHEY and CDR2 is SMNVEV in the germline V gene (reference sequence). There are 14 residues in the CDR3. Here the CDR3 reads CASSEGTGGDEQFF. The CDR3 coding sequence is TGTGCCAGCAGTGAAGGGACAGGGGGCGATGAGCAGTTCTTC.

The rearrangement joins TRBV15 to TRBJ1-1; no clear D. Germline V gives CDR1 LNHNV, CDR2 YYDKDF (reference sequence). The CDR3 is 15 amino acids. With 0 bases removed from V and 3 bases from J, the gap between germline ends came to 11 bases. The CDR3 loop reads CATSRDNAVYTEAFF. Written as DNA, the CDR3 is TGTGCCACCAGCAGAGATAATGCGGTCTACACTGAAGCTTTCTTT.

The J gene is TRBJ2-7, the V gene TRBV10-3, with a weak D call TRBD2 (6 bases). The CDR3 is 14 amino acids. Between the trimmed V and J ends, which lost 2 bases and 4 bases, there was a span of 12 bases. Germline-derived CDR1 and CDR2 are ENHRY and SYGVKD. The CDR3: CAISEVGSIYEQYF. The CDR3 DNA is TGTGCCATCAGTGAGGTCGGGAGCATATACGAGCAGTACTTC.

V and J are TRBV7-6 and TRBJ1-1; D possibly corresponds to TRBD1 (6 bases). Germline CDR1 reads SGHVS; CDR2 reads FNYEAQ. The CDR3 has 15 residues. Deletions cut 1 base from V and 7 bases from J, with 16 bases between. CDR3 sequence (DNA): TGTGCCAGCAGCTTAGGGACCCGGGGGGCCGGTGAAGCTTTCTTT. The encoded protein is CASSLGTRGAGEAFF.

This rearrangement joins TRBV19 to TRBJ1-5; the D gene is possibly TRBD1 (6 bases). V was trimmed by 6 bases and J by 4 bases, leaving 16 bases between them. The V gene's germline CDR1 is LNHDA and CDR2 SQIVND (reference sequence). The CDR3 consists of 15 residues. The DNA of the CDR3 is TGTGCCAGTAGCAATGGACAGAGCCTAAATCAGCCCCAGCATTTT. Translated, it gives CASSNGQSLNQPQHF.

The rearrangement uses TRBV5-1 and TRBJ1-6, with D unresolved. This CDR3 region has 14 residues. V lost 0 bases and J 7 bases, leaving 8 bases between the germline ends. Looked up from germline, CDR1 is SGHRS and CDR2 is YFSETQ. The CDR3 DNA is TGCGCCAGCAGCTTGGGAGTCTTAAATTCACCCCTCCACTTT. It yields the protein CASSLGVLNSPLHF. Full variable domain (missing parts from reference TRBV5-1 and TRBJ1-6): KAGVTQTPRYLIKTRGQQVTLSCSPISGHRSVSWYQQTPGQGLQFLFEYFSETQRNKGNFPGRFSGRQFSNSRSEMNVSTLELGDSALYLCASSLGVLNSPLHFGNGTRLTVT.

The chain uses TRBV13 and TRBJ2-7, with TRBD2 matching over 9 bases. Per the germline V gene, CDR1 is PRHDT and CDR2 is FYEKMQ (reference sequence). V shed 3 bases and J 0 bases; nucleotides not matched to a gene: 6. This CDR3 region has 16 residues. As DNA, the CDR3 is TGTGCCAGCAGCTTGTTTCCAGCGGGAGGCTCCTACGAGCAGTACTTC. This translates into CASSLFPAGGSYEQYF.